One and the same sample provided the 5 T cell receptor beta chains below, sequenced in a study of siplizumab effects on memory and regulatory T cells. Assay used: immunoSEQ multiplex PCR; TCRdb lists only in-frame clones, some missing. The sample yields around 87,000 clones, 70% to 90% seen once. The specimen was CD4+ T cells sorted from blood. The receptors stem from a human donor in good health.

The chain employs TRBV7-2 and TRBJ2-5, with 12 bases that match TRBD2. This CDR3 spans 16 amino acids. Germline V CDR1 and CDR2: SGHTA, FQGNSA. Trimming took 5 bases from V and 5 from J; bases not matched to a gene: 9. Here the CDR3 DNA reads TGTGCCAGCAGCAAACTAGCGGGAGGACCGGGGGAGACCCAGTACTTC. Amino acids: CASSKLAGGPGETQYF.

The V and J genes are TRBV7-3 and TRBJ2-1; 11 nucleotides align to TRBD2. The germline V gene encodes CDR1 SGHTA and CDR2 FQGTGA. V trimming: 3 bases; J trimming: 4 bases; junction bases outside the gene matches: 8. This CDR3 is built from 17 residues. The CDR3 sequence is CASSLNGGLAAYNEQFF. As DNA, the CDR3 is TGTGCCAGCAGCTTGAACGGGGGACTAGCGGCATACAATGAGCAGTTCTTC.

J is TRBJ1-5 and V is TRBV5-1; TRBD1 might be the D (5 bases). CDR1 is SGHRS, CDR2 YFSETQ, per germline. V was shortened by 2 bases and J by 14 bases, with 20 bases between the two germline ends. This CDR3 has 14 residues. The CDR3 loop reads CASSLSSWDREKHF. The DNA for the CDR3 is TGCGCCAGCAGCTTATCGTCCTGGGACCGTGAAAAGCATTTT.

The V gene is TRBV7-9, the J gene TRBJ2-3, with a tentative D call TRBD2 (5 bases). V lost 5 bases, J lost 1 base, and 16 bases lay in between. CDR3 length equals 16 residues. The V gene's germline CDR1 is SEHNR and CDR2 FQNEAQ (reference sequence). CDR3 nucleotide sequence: TGTGCCAGCAGCACCGACCGCCGGGGAGGCACAGATACGCAGTATTTT. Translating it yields CASSTDRRGGTDTQYF. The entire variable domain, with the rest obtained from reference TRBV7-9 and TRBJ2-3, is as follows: DTGVSQNPRHKITKRGQNVTFRCDPISEHNRLYWYRQTLGQGPEFLTYFQNEAQLEKSRLLSDRFSAERPKGSFSTLEIQRTEQGDSAMYLCASSTDRRGGTDTQYFGPGTRLTVL.

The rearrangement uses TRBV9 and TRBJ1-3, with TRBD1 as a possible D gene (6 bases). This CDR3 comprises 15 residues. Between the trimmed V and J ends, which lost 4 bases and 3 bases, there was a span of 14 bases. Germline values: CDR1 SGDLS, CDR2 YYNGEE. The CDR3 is CASSRTVSIGNTIYF. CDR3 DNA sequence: TGTGCCAGCAGCCGGACAGTGTCAATTGGAAACACCATATATTTT.